This T cell receptor (beta chain) was sequenced in a study of cytomegalovirus exposure and HLA in healthy donors. Whole-study results and caveats: The analysis excluded some indistinguishable V segments, including TRBV6-2 and TRBV6-3. Overall, roughly 170 TCR beta chains were annotated as cytomegalovirus-associated. A previous analysis found most TCR beta V segments productive roughly 87% or roughly 30% of the time.

Remarks on this clone: No antigen is known for it.

The study ran its PCR with 60 Vbeta and 13 Jbeta primers. Assay: immunoSEQ multiplex PCR; the TCRdb copy retains only in-frame clones and omits some. The sample has about 120,000 clones, about 76% seen once. This CDR3 has 15 amino acids. With V trimmed by 5 bases and J by 4 bases, 5 bases remained unmatched. The germline V gene has CDR1 SNHLY and CDR2 FYNNEI. The sequence was collected from a man aged 55 to 70 in good health and CMV-seropositive. The sample comprised PBMCs. This chain joins TRBV2 and TRBJ1-3; 10 nucleotides line up with TRBD1. The CDR3 here is CASSYDRGLGNTIYF. In nucleotides, the CDR3 is TGTGCCAGCAGTTATGACAGGGGGCTAGGAAACACCATATATTTT.